The 9 T cell receptor beta chains below were found in one sample sequenced in a study of blood T cell repertoires in COVID-19. TCRdb keeps only in-frame clones here, not all; method: immunoSEQ multiplex PCR. Here the sample spans roughly 190,000 clones, more than 85% being singletons. Sequences were obtained from PBMCs or T cells enriched from blood (not recorded which). These receptors originate from a woman between 40 and 55 years old in a cohort exposed to, infected with or recovered from COVID-19 (not recorded which).

The count of this clone is one. The chain couples TRBV19 to TRBJ1-1; 9 nucleotides line up with TRBD1. V shed 7 bases and J 11 bases; nucleotides not matched to a gene: 11. This CDR3 has 13 amino acids. Germline V gene sequence: CDR1 LNHDA, CDR2 SQIVND (reference sequence). The CDR3 DNA is TGTGCCAGTACCTCAACAGGGGGCCTCACGGCTTTCTTT. Translating gives CASTSTGGLTAFF.

The chain combines TRBV6-1 with TRBJ2-3, with TRBD1 as a possible D gene (6 bases). Germline V lookup: CDR1 MNHNS, CDR2 SASEGT. The V end lost 1 base, the J end lost 4 bases, and 18 bases lay between the germline ends. The CDR3 sequence is 17 residues long. The DNA for the CDR3 is TGTGCCAGCAGTGAAGTTCCGGCCAGGGGCTTCTCAGATACGCAGTATTTT. Its protein product is CASSEVPARGFSDTQYF.

The chain recombines TRBV13 with TRBJ2-7; 9 bases align to TRBD1. The CDR3 length is 14 residues. The junction had 9 bases not matched to a gene; V was cut back by 5 bases and J by 7 bases. The germline gives CDR1 PRHDT, CDR2 FYEKMQ (reference sequence). The CDR3 DNA is TGTGCCAGCAGCCTTCGTGGGACAGGGAGGGAGCAGTACTTC. Its translation is CASSLRGTGREQYF.

The chain's CDR3 is CASSQGLYNSPLHF. The CDR3 coding sequence is TGCGCCAGCAGCCAAGGGCTGTATAATTCACCCCTCCACTTT. This rearrangement joins TRBV4-1 to TRBJ1-6; D ambiguous. Trimming took 1 base from V and 4 from J, leaving 5 bases between them. Per germline, CDR1 MGHRA and CDR2 YSYEKL. The CDR3 length is 14 residues.

The V call is TRBV6-5, the J call TRBJ1-1; TRBD1 is a possible D gene (6 bases). The CDR3 contains 14 residues. Germline loops: CDR1 MNHEY, CDR2 SVGAGI. V was cut by 7 bases and J by 0 bases, with 12 bases left in between. CDR3 nucleotides: TGTGCCAGCAAGTCAGGGGTTTTGAACACTGAAGCTTTCTTT. It yields the protein CASKSGVLNTEAFF.

The chain uses TRBV7-8 and TRBJ2-2; 10 nucleotides align to TRBD2. The CDR3 length is 19 residues. Losses at the gene ends were 2 bases for V and 1 base for J; bases not matched to a gene: 10. CDR1 SGHVS and CDR2 FQNEAQ come from the germline V gene. The CDR3 here is CASSLFPAGGPGNTGELFF. The CDR3 nucleotides are TGTGCCAGCAGCTTATTCCCAGCGGGAGGGCCGGGGAACACCGGGGAGCTGTTTTTT. Supplemented by reference TRBV7-8 and TRBJ2-2, the full variable domain reads GAGVSQSPRYKVAKRGQDVALRCDPISGHVSLFWYQQALGQGPEFLTYFQNEAQLDKSGLPSDRFFAERPEGSVSTLKIQRTQQEDSAVYLCASSLFPAGGPGNTGELFFGEGSRLTVL.

This chain uses TRBV11-3 with TRBJ2-1, with 7 nucleotides matching TRBD2. Trimming removed 8 bases from V and 8 bases from J; junction bases left unmatched: 6. The CDR3 covers 12 residues. The germline V gene encodes CDR1 SGHNT and CDR2 YENEEA. For the CDR3, the DNA is TGTGCCAGCCGGGCGGGAGCCCATGAGCAGTTCTTC. Its translation is CASRAGAHEQFF.

This chain connects TRBV24-1 to TRBJ1-5; TRBD1 matches 7 bases. Trimming cost V 2 bases and J 0 bases; bases outside gene matches: 9. This CDR3 has 18 amino acids. From germline, CDR1 is KGHDR and CDR2 SFDVKD. CDR3 protein: CATSDSELTGYSNQPQHF. The CDR3, as DNA: TGTGCCACCAGTGATTCCGAATTGACAGGGTATAGCAATCAGCCCCAGCATTTT.

The rearrangement links TRBV27 to TRBJ2-2, with D tentatively TRBD2 (5 bases). Germline V gene data show CDR1 as MNHEY and CDR2 as SMNVEV (reference sequence). V lost 6 bases to trimming and J lost 4 bases, with 15 bases between them. This CDR3 comprises 15 residues. This CDR3 reads CASSEAREFTGELFF. In DNA, the CDR3 is TGTGCCAGCAGCGAGGCCCGGGAATTCACCGGGGAGCTGTTTTTT.